This is a list of T cell receptor beta chains from one sample in a study of T cell responses to AZD1222 COVID-19 vaccine. Clones were sequenced by immunoSEQ multiplex PCR, and TCRdb holds only the in-frame ones, with some missing. Among about 130,000 clones listed, approximately 92% were seen once. The material was peripheral blood, obtained 28 days after the second AZD1222 dose. These TCRs come from an adult who received the AZD1222 COVID-19 vaccine. Both conserved end residues are part of each CDR3. The D gene is left open where the match is weak. Clone size, where shown, is once, few, many, or a class for clones that have expanded.

j_gene,abundance,v_gene,d_gene,CDR3aa,CDR3nt
TRBJ1-1,.,TRBV18,TRBD1,CASSLGTENTEAFF,TGTGCCAGCTCACTTGGGACAGAGAACACTGAAGCTTTCTTT
TRBJ2-5,.,TRBV19,.,CASSMMGQETQYF,TGTGCCAGTAGTATGATGGGGCAAGAGACCCAGTACTTC
TRBJ1-2,.,TRBV7-9,.,CASSGSGYTF,TGTGCCAGCAGCGGCTCCGGCTACACCTTC
TRBJ2-1,.,TRBV7-6,.,CASSLAASGGTNEQFF,TGTGCCAGCAGCTTAGCCGCGTCGGGGGGCACCAATGAGCAGTTCTTC
TRBJ1-1,.,TRBV11-2,.,CASSSNRGSRANTEAFF,TGTGCCAGCAGCTCCAACCGGGGGAGCAGGGCGAACACTGAAGCTTTCTTT
TRBJ1-6,.,TRBV7-8,.,CASSLSGDDSPLHF,TGTGCCAGCAGCTTATCGGGGGATGATTCACCCCTCCACTTT
TRBJ1-1,.,TRBV12-5,.,CASGTSNTNGEAFF,TGTGCTAGTGGCACTTCAAACACAAACGGTGAAGCTTTCTTT
TRBJ2-1,.,TRBV14,.,CASSQVHYDEQFF,TGTGCCAGCAGCCAAGTCCACTACGATGAGCAGTTCTTC
TRBJ1-2,.,TRBV11-2,.,CASSLEGFGYTF,TGTGCCAGCAGCTTAGAAGGGTTTGGCTACACCTTC
TRBJ2-7,.,TRBV5-4,.,CASSLGGTASYEQYF,TGTGCCAGCAGCTTGGGGGGGACGGCCTCCTACGAGCAGTACTTC
TRBJ1-2,.,TRBV3-1/TRBV3-2,.,CASSQAPGQNYGYTF,TGTGCCAGCAGCCAAGCGCCGGGGCAAAACTATGGCTACACCTTC
TRBJ2-1,once,TRBV5-1,TRBD2,CASSLASGGYNEQFF,TGCGCCAGCAGCTTGGCTAGCGGGGGCTACAATGAGCAGTTCTTC
TRBJ2-2,few,TRBV6-2/TRBV6-3,TRBD1,CASSGQGDTGELFF,TGTGCCAGCAGTGGACAGGGGGACACCGGGGAGCTGTTTTTT
TRBJ1-4,.,TRBV6-1,.,CASSDYWGGGKEKLFF,TGTGCCAGCAGTGATTATTGGGGAGGGGGTAAGGAAAAACTGTTTTTT
TRBJ1-4,.,TRBV28,.,CASSFRGFNEKLFF,TGTGCCAGCAGTTTCCGGGGATTTAATGAAAAACTGTTTTTT
TRBJ1-6,.,TRBV7-8,.,CASSLVGGETGNSPLHF,TGTGCCAGCAGCTTAGTCGGAGGGGAAACGGGTAATTCACCCCTCCACTTT
TRBJ2-3,.,TRBV10-2,TRBD2,CASKERGQGTQYF,TGCGCCAGCAAGGAGCGGGGGCAAGGGACGCAGTATTTT
TRBJ1-2,once,TRBV7-2,.,CASSGVEFAGYTF,TGTGCCAGCAGCGGAGTAGAATTTGCTGGCTACACCTTC
TRBJ1-2,.,TRBV6-5,.,CASSYEGIGGYTF,TGTGCCAGCAGTTACGAGGGAATTGGTGGCTACACCTTC
TRBJ1-2,few,TRBV5-1,.,CASSLGGTDDYGYTF,TGCGCCAGCAGCTTGGGTGGGACTGATGATTATGGCTACACCTTC
TRBJ2-1,.,TRBV12-3/TRBV12-4,TRBD2,CASSLRGDEQFF,TGTGCCAGCAGTTTACGGGGGGATGAGCAGTTCTTC
TRBJ2-3,.,TRBV5-1,TRBD2,CASSLTGGSTDTQYF,TGCGCCAGCAGCTTAACGGGGGGGAGCACAGATACGCAGTATTTT
TRBJ2-1,.,TRBV5-6,TRBD1,CASSGGTGFSSYNEQFF,TGTGCCAGCAGCGGGGGGACAGGCTTTTCATCCTACAATGAGCAGTTCTTC
TRBJ1-1,.,TRBV11-3,.,CASSLIFDTEAFF,TGTGCCAGCAGCTTAATCTTTGACACTGAAGCTTTCTTT
TRBJ2-3,.,TRBV7-9,.,CASTLGADTQYF,TGTGCCAGCACCCTGGGGGCAGATACGCAGTATTTT
TRBJ2-7,.,TRBV18,TRBD1,CASSLGTGGEQYF,TGTGCCAGCTCACTAGGGACAGGGGGCGAGCAGTACTTC
TRBJ2-7,.,TRBV10-2,TRBD2,CATKGLAGAETYEQYF,TGCGCCACCAAGGGACTAGCGGGGGCCGAAACCTACGAGCAGTACTTC
TRBJ2-7,.,TRBV6-1,.,CASSEFRGASYEQYF,TGTGCCAGCAGTGAATTCAGGGGGGCAAGCTACGAGCAGTACTTC
TRBJ1-1,.,TRBV30,TRBD1,CAWSFTGGTEAFF,TGTGCCTGGAGTTTCACAGGGGGAACTGAAGCTTTCTTT
TRBJ1-2,.,TRBV7-9,.,CASSLVQGSYGYTF,TGTGCCAGCAGCTTAGTGCAGGGAAGCTATGGCTACACCTTC
TRBJ1-5,.,TRBV7-2,.,CASSLELSGVQPQHF,TGTGCCAGCAGCTTAGAACTTTCGGGTGTTCAGCCCCAGCATTTT
TRBJ2-7,.,TRBV28,TRBD1,CASSLRTGLEQYF,TGTGCCAGCAGTCTCAGGACAGGTTTGGAGCAGTACTTC
TRBJ2-7,.,TRBV5-4,.,CASSPEALGAYEQYF,TGTGCCAGCAGCCCCGAGGCCCTGGGGGCTTACGAGCAGTACTTC
TRBJ2-7,once,TRBV28,TRBD2,CASSARLAGGLEQYF,TGTGCCAGCAGTGCTAGGCTAGCGGGGGGGCTCGAGCAGTACTTC
TRBJ2-5,few,TRBV11-2,.,CASSGGGQETQYF,TGTGCCAGCAGCGGGGGCGGACAAGAGACCCAGTACTTC
TRBJ1-2,.,TRBV11-3,.,CASSLGLYGYTF,TGTGCCAGCAGCTTAGGTTTATATGGCTACACCTTC
TRBJ2-3,.,TRBV6-4,.,CASSDGATDTQYF,TGTGCCAGCAGTGACGGGGCCACAGATACGCAGTATTTT
TRBJ2-6,.,TRBV18,.,CASSPRSGANVLTF,TGTGCCAGCTCGCCTCGCTCTGGGGCCAACGTCCTGACTTTC
TRBJ1-2,.,TRBV11-2,TRBD1,CASSFGGQGSYGYTF,TGTGCCAGCAGCTTTGGGGGACAGGGGAGCTATGGCTACACCTTC
TRBJ1-5,.,TRBV6-5,TRBD1,CASGGQNNQPQHF,TGTGCCAGCGGGGGACAGAACAATCAGCCCCAGCATTTT
TRBJ1-6,.,TRBV27,.,CASSLSPPSGWEYNSPLHF,TGTGCCAGCAGTTTATCCCCCCCCTCCGGATGGGAATATAATTCACCCCTCCACTTT
TRBJ1-1,.,TRBV6-5,.,CASSPAQGNTEAFF,TGTGCCAGCAGTCCGGCTCAGGGGAACACTGAAGCTTTCTTT
TRBJ2-7,once,TRBV4-2,TRBD1,CASSQVTGDEQYF,TGTGCCAGCAGCCAAGTAACAGGGGACGAGCAGTACTTC
TRBJ2-1,.,TRBV13,.,CASSFRGEQFF,TGTGCCAGCAGCTTTAGAGGAGAGCAGTTCTTC
TRBJ1-5,.,TRBV30,.,CAWSLASNQPQHF,TGTGCCTGGAGTCTAGCTAGCAATCAGCCCCAGCATTTT
TRBJ1-4,once,TRBV18,TRBD1,CASSSGQGATNEKLFF,TGTGCCAGCTCGTCGGGACAGGGGGCGACTAATGAAAAACTGTTTTTT
TRBJ1-1,once,TRBV5-5,TRBD1,CASSFGLTGEGNTEAFF,TGTGCCAGCAGCTTTGGTCTAACAGGGGAGGGGAACACTGAAGCTTTCTTT
TRBJ1-2,.,TRBV6-5,.,CASSYYRLYGYTF,TGTGCCAGCAGTTACTATCGTCTCTATGGCTACACCTTC